This T cell receptor (beta chain) was found in a study of blood T cell repertoires in COVID-19. Study at large: Samples representing acute and convalescent COVID-19 were sourced from the United States, Italy and Spain. In each case, the material was cDNA or gDNA derived from T cells, B-cell-depleted T cells, or PBMCs.

Original methodology: For nucleated cells, counts were estimated from reference gene primer amplification. The repertoire was sequenced with immunoSEQ multiplex PCR; TCRdb's copy has only in-frame clones and lacks some. That table furnishes V, J and clone size, whereas the DNA furnished D and trimming. The table shows roughly 280,000 clones, with 75% to 90% occurring only once. The CDR3 has 15 amino acids. V lost 5 bases to trimming and J lost 6 bases, with 19 bases between them. Germline loops: CDR1 SNHLY, CDR2 FYNNEI. The rearrangement uses TRBV2 and TRBJ1-2; D may be TRBD1 (6 bases). The sequenced sample was peripheral blood. This sequence was found in a man in his fifties or sixties with acute or convalescent COVID-19. The CDR3 DNA reads as TGTGCCAGCAGTAACCCTCAGGGGCGTTCTGATGGCTACACCTTC. Translated, it gives CASSNPQGRSDGYTF.